A single sample gave rise to the 13 T cell receptor beta chains below, sequenced in a study of long-term antiretroviral therapy in people with HIV. Assay version v3.0 of immunoSEQ was used, and it was run at survey level. Generated by immunoSEQ multiplex PCR, the TCRdb table keeps only in-frame clones and is missing some. This table has around 26,000 clones, under 85% appearing once. This material consisted of unsorted PBMCs, taken 1.1 years before starting antiretroviral therapy. The receptors come from a woman in her thirties or forties with HIV.

The chain recombines TRBV10-2 with TRBJ2-3; 12 bases align to TRBD2. Looked up from germline, CDR1 is WSHSY and CDR2 is SAAADI. The CDR3 extends over 15 amino acids. After removal of 5 bases from V and 6 bases from J, the junction contained 6 bases not matched to a gene. The CDR3 loop is CASSKNLAGGDTQYF. CDR3 coding DNA: TGCGCCAGCAGTAAAAACCTAGCGGGGGGGGATACGCAGTATTTT.

V usage is TRBV5-6 and J usage is TRBJ2-7, with D tentatively TRBD2 (6 bases). The CDR3 has 13 amino acids. Trimming took off 0 bases at V and 7 bases at J, with 11 bases between the two ends. Per the germline V gene, CDR1 is SGHDT and CDR2 is YYEEEE. The CDR3 protein is CASSLARRGEQYF. CDR3 nucleotide sequence: TGTGCCAGCAGCTTGGCCCGACGGGGGGAGCAGTACTTC.

The rearrangement links TRBV11-2 to TRBJ2-2; 7 bases line up with TRBD1. J lost 5 bases, V lost 2 bases, and 8 bases had no gene match. Germline CDR1 and CDR2: SGHAT and FQNNGV. The CDR3 runs 16 residues. The CDR3 DNA is TGTGCCAGCAGCTTACCGACAGGGCCCGGGACCGGGGAGCTGTTTTTT. Protein product: CASSLPTGPGTGELFF.

CDR3 protein: CASSLTRTTKNEKLFF. CDR3 nucleotides: TGTGCCAGCAGTTTGACGCGGACAACAAAAAATGAAAAACTGTTTTTT. The V call is TRBV6-5, the J call TRBJ1-4; possible D gene TRBD1, 5 bases. Between the trimmed V and J ends, which lost 4 bases and 5 bases, there was a span of 17 bases. Germline V gene data show CDR1 as MNHEY and CDR2 as SVGAGI. The CDR3 sequence is 16 residues long.

The V gene is TRBV7-2, the J gene TRBJ1-1; a weak D match, TRBD1 (5 bases). Germline V lookup: CDR1 SGHTA, CDR2 FQGNSA. This CDR3 is 14 amino acids long. Trimming pared 4 bases from V and 5 bases from J, leaving 14 bases between. Written as DNA, the CDR3 is TGTGCCAGCAGCTCTACAATCAAGGGGACTGAAGCTTTCTTT. Encoded protein: CASSSTIKGTEAFF.

The rearrangement joins TRBV5-1 to TRBJ2-5; possible D gene TRBD1, 7 bases. The CDR3 extends over 14 amino acids. The germline gives CDR1 SGHRS, CDR2 YFSETQ. The V gene lost 2 bases and the J gene lost 4 bases, with 12 bases spanning the gap. The CDR3 reads CASSFGQGGETQYF. The CDR3 nucleotides are TGCGCCAGCAGCTTCGGGCAGGGGGGAGAGACCCAGTACTTC.

This clone was seen a single time. J is TRBJ1-1 and V is TRBV20-1, with D uncertain. Germline-derived CDR1 and CDR2 are DFQATT and SNEGSKA (reference sequence). There are 10 residues in the CDR3. Deletions cut 3 bases from V and 4 bases from J, with 3 bases between. The CDR3 DNA sequence: TGCAGTGCTAGCGGCACTGAAGCTTTCTTT. This sequence encodes CSASGTEAFF.

This clone was seen just once. The chain couples TRBV9 to TRBJ1-5; D is unresolved. The CDR3 loop spans 15 amino acids. Trimming shortened V by 3 bases and J by 5 bases, and 15 bases separated the two germline ends. Germline CDR1 and CDR2: SGDLS and YYNGEE. CDR3 protein: CASSEEGSGDQPQHF. In DNA, the CDR3 is TGTGCCAGCAGCGAAGAGGGAAGTGGCGATCAGCCCCAGCATTTT.

V is TRBV2 and J is TRBJ2-1; TRBD1 matches 7 bases. J was trimmed by 0 bases and V by 6 bases; bases with no gene match: 8. The germline V gene has CDR1 SNHLY and CDR2 FYNNEI. The CDR3 has 16 amino acids. The CDR3 here is CASRPTTGSSYNEQFF. The DNA for the CDR3 is TGTGCCAGCAGGCCTACGACAGGGAGCTCCTACAATGAGCAGTTCTTC.

The chain couples TRBV4-2 to TRBJ2-3, with 10 nucleotides matching TRBD2. Germline values: CDR1 LGHNA, CDR2 YNFKEQ. V lost 3 bases to trimming and J lost 4 bases; unmatched junction nucleotides: 7. The CDR3 loop spans 16 amino acids. DNA for the CDR3: TGTGCCAGCAGCCATCCTCTTAGCGGGGGGCCAGATACGCAGTATTTT. Protein product: CASSHPLSGGPDTQYF.

The rearrangement joins TRBV19 to TRBJ1-2; a possible D gene is TRBD1 (5 bases). The V end lost 6 bases, the J end lost 1 base, and 12 bases lay between the germline ends. This CDR3 has 14 amino acids. Germline V gives CDR1 LNHDA, CDR2 SQIVND (reference sequence). CDR3 protein: CASSPGWGNYGYTF. As DNA, the CDR3 is TGTGCCAGTAGCCCAGGGTGGGGTAACTATGGCTACACCTTC.

This chain connects TRBV28 to TRBJ2-5; 9 positions agree with TRBD1. The V gene end was trimmed by 8 bases and the J gene end by 0 bases; junction bases not matched to a gene: 10. The CDR3 totals 16 residues. Germline loops: CDR1 MDHEN, CDR2 SYDVKM. The CDR3 sequence: CASLGPGQGNQETQYF. In nucleotides, the CDR3 is TGTGCCAGCCTAGGTCCAGGACAGGGGAACCAAGAGACCCAGTACTTC.

The J gene is TRBJ2-1, the V gene TRBV20-1, with a possible D match to TRBD2 (6 bases). The V gene's germline CDR1 is DFQATT and CDR2 SNEGSKA (reference sequence). V was pared by 3 bases and J by 12 bases, with 12 bases between. CDR3 length: 11 residues. The CDR3 region is CSASRDSRQFF. CDR3 coding DNA: TGCAGTGCTAGCCGGGACTCCAGGCAGTTCTTC.